This T cell receptor beta chain was documented in a study of regulatory T cells in long-lasting Graves disease (dated by TCRdb to the early 2020s). For the wider study: Persistent Graves' disease was defined as persistently positive TSH receptor autoantibodies together with antithyroid drug treatment for over 5 years. A total of approximately 35 samples were covered by TCR sequencing, comprising approximately 13 persistent and 20 or so newly diagnosed Graves' disease patients. Persistent Graves' disease patients were compared with newly diagnosed Graves' disease patients by peripheral blood TCR sequencing and RNA sequencing. The study was conducted in China and was registered as a clinical trial. On average, persistent Graves' disease patients in the clinical cohort had been on antithyroid drugs for around ten years. Points the paper makes about the study in general: Persistent Graves' disease patients showed lower TCR Shannon entropy and fewer highly expanded clones than newly diagnosed patients, suggesting clonal expansion. Because the primary lesion, thyroid tissue, could not be accessed, the study looked at peripheral blood alone. More public clonotypes were shared among persistent patients (under 3,000) than among newly diagnosed patients (more than 950). Only the TCR beta chain was sequenced and analyzed. As a limitation, the authors acknowledged that the small sample size may reduce accuracy. TRBV28, TRBJ1-2 and TRBJ2-5 were preferentially used in persistent disease, while TRBV20-1 and TRBJ2-1 were favored in newly diagnosed disease.

V trim: 6 bases; J trim: 5 bases; unmatched bases: 1. CDR1 and CDR2 are drawn from the germline V gene (reference sequence): LNHDA, SQIVND. The CDR3 starts with the cysteine, ends with the phenylalanine, and has 13 residues. Of the read, only the CDR3 DNA is kept; its 39 bases are in frame from base 1. Reading the label with the study, this specimen's time point is: persistent/refractory GD, antithyroid drugs over 5 years with positive TRAb. RNA was extracted from PBMCs in TRIzol for both TCR sequencing and RNA sequencing. Graves' disease was diagnosed according to American Thyroid Association guidelines. Patients were recruited from an endocrinology department in Xi'an, China. From each patient, 8 to 10 milliliters of peripheral blood was collected into an EDTA anticoagulant tube. Ficoll Paque Plus density gradient separation was used to isolate PBMCs, and no further T cell sorting was done. RNA quality was checked with an Agilent 2100 Bioanalyzer and agarose gel, and concentration with a NanoDrop 2000.

As for this clonotype: Its binding antigen is unknown. Base qualities are not provided; no much larger clone lies one nucleotide away.

Libraries came from multiplex PCR. Instrument on record: Illumina HiSeq 4000. iRepertoire HTBI primers and Arm-PCR amplification of CDR3 regions were used to construct TCR beta libraries. Gel purification was performed on PCR products prior to sequencing. Processing in the source paper ran as follows. Across samples, 55 to 80 TRBV and 15 or so TRBJ segments were identified and used for gene usage analysis of CDR3 amino acid clonotypes. Filtered high-quality paired reads were merged into contigs using COPE and FqMerger. BLAST was used to align contigs to IMGT TRBV, TRBD and TRBJ reference genes, and CDR3 was defined according to IMGT. Clonotypes above 0.1% frequency were classified as highly expanded clones. Repertoire diversity was measured by Shannon entropy, and V-J evenness by the Gini coefficient. A clonotype was considered public if more than one individual shared it. The raw public data were reprocessed by TCRdb itself: fastp quality trimming at Q25, MiXCR clonotype calling, in-frame beta chains only. CDR3 protein sequences are deduplicated, and each keeps its most common genes and DNA. The V and J calls and clone size come from TCRdb's table, not from the authors' own analysis. The sample table contains around 450,000 distinct CDR3 sequences; only one count was recorded for around a fifth of them. Around 7% of the sample lies in the top ten.

The origin of this receptor is a female donor with Graves disease. The receptor chain draws on TRBV19 and TRBJ1-4; 9 middle bases align to TRBD1. The material was peripheral blood mononuclear cells (PBMCs), obtained when the disease was refractory, from a patient treated with antithyroid drugs. The CDR3 sequence is CASRGTGNEKLFF. The DNA sequence is given as TGTGCCAGTAGGGGGACAGGGAATGAAAAACTGTTTTTT.